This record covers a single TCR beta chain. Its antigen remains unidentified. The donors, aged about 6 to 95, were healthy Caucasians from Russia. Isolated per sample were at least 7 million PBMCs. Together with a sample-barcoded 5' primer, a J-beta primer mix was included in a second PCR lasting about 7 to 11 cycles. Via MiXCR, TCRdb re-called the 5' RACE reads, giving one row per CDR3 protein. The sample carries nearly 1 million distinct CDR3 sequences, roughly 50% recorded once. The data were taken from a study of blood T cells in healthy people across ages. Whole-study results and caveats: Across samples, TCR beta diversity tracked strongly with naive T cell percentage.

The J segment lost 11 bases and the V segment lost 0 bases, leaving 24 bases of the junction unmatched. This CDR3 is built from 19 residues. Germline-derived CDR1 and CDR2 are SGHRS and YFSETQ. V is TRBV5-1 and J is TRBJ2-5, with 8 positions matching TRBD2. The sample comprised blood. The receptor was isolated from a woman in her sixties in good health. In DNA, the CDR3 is TGCGCCAGCAGCTTGGATGGTAGCGGGATGGGTAGCTCCTACAATGAGCAGTACTTC. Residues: CASSLDGSGMGSSYNEQYF.